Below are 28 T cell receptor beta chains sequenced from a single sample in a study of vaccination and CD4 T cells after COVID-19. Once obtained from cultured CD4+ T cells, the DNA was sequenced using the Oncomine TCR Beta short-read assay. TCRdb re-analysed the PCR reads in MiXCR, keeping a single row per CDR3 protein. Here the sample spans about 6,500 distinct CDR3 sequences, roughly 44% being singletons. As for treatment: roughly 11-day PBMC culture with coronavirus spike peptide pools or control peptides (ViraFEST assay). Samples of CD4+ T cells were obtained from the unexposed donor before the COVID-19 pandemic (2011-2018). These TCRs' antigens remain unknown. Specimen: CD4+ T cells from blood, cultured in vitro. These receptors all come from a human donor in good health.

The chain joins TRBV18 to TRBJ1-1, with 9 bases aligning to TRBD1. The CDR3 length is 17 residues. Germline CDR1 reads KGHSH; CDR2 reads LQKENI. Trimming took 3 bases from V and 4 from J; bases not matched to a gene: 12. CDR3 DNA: TGTGCCAGCTCACCGGGACAGGGAACCTTGTCTGGCACTGAAGCTTTCTTT. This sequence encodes CASSPGQGTLSGTEAFF.

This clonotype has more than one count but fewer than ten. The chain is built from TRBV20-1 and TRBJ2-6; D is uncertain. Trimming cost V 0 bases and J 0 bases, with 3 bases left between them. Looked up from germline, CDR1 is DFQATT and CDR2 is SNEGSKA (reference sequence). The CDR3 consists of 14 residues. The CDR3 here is CSAREGSGANVLTF. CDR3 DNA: TGCAGTGCTAGAGAAGGCTCTGGGGCCAACGTCCTGACTTTC.

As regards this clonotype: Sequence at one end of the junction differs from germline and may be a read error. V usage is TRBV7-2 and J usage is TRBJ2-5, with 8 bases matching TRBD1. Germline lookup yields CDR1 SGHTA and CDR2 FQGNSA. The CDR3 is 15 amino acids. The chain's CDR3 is CAGSFPGGAEETQYF. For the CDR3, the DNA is TGTGCCGGCAGCTTCCCAGGGGGCGCAGAAGAGACCCAGTACTTC.

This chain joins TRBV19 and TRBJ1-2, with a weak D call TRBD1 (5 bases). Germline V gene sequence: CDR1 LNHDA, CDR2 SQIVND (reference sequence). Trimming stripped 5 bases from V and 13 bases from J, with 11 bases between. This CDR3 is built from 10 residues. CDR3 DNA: TGTGCCAGTAGTGGGGCCCGCCGCACCTTC. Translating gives CASSGARRTF. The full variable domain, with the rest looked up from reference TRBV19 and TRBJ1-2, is DGGITQSPKYLFRKEGQNVTLSCEQNLNHDAMYWYRQDPGQGLRLIYYSQIVNDFQKGDIAEGYSVSREKKESFPLTVTSAQKNPTAFYLCASSGARRTFGSGTRLTVV.

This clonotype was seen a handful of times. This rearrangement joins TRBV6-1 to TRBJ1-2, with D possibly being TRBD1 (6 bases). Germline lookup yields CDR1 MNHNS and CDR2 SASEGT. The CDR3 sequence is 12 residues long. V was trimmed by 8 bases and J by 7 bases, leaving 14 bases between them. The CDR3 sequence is CASWTALPGYTF. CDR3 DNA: TGTGCCAGCTGGACAGCCCTCCCTGGCTACACCTTC.

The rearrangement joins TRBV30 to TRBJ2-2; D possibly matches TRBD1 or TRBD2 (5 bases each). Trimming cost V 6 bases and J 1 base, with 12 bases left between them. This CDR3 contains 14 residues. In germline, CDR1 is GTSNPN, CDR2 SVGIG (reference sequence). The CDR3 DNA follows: TGTGCCTGTAACGGGACGGTGAACACCGGGGAGCTGTTTTTT. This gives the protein CACNGTVNTGELFF.

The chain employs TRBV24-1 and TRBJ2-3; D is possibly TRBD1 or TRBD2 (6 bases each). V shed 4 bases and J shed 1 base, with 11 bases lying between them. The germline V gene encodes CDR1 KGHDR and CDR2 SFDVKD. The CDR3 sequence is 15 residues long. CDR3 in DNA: TGTGCCACCAGTGACAGGGGACTGGGCACAGATACGCAGTATTTT. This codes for CATSDRGLGTDTQYF.

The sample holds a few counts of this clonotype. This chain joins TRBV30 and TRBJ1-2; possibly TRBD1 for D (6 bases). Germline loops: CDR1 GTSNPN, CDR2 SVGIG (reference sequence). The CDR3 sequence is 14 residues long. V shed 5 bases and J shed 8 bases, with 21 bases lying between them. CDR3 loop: CAWWSVGQKEGYTF. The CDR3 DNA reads TGTGCCTGGTGGAGTGTGGGACAAAAAGAAGGCTACACCTTC.

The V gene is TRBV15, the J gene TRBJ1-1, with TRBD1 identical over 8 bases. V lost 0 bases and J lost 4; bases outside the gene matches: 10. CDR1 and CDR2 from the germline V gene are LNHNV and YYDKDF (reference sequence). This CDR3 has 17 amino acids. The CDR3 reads CATSRERAGGRFTEAFF. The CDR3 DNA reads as TGTGCCACCAGCAGAGAAAGGGCAGGGGGCCGTTTCACTGAAGCTTTCTTT.

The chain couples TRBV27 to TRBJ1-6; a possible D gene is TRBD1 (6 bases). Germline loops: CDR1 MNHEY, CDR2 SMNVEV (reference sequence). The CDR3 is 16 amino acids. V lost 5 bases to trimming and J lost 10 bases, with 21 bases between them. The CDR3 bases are TGTGCCAGCAGTCCAAATCCCGGGGGGCTCGGATCACCCCTCCACTTT. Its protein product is CASSPNPGGLGSPLHF.

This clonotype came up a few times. The CDR3 DNA is TGTGCCAGCAGCTGGGAAGGACAGGGGGCGGGTTCACCCCTCCACTTT. Residues: CASSWEGQGAGSPLHF. The V and J genes are TRBV5-4 and TRBJ1-6; 11 positions match TRBD1. The V and J ends lost 3 bases and 9 bases, in that order; junction bases with no gene match: 8. Germline loops: CDR1 SGHNT, CDR2 YYREEE (reference sequence). The CDR3 is 16 amino acids.

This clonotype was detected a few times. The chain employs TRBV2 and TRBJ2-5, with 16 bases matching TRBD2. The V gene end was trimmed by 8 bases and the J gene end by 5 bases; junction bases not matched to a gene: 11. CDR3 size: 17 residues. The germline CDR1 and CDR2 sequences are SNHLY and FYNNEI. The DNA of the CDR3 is TGTGCCAGCCTCGCCGGGACTAGCGGGAGGGCCGGGGAGACCCAGTACTTC. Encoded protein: CASLAGTSGRAGETQYF.

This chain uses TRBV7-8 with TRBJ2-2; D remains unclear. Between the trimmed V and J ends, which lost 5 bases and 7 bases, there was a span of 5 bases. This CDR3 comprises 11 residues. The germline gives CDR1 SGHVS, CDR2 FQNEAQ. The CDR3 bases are TGTGCCAGCAGCCCCCACGGGGAGCTGTTTTTT. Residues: CASSPHGELFF.

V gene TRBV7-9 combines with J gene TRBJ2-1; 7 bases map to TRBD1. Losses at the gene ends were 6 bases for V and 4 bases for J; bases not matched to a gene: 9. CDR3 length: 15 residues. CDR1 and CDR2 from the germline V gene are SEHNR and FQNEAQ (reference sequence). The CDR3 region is CASSPLGQEYNEQFF. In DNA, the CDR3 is TGTGCCAGCAGTCCTCTTGGACAGGAGTACAATGAGCAGTTCTTC.

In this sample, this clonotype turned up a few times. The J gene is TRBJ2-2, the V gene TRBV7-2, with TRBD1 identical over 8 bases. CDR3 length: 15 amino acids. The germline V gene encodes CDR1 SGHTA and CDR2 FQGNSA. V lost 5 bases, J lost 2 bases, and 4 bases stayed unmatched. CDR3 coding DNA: TGTGCCAGCAGCCCAGGGGGCGTCAACACCGGGGAGCTGTTTTTT. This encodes CASSPGGVNTGELFF. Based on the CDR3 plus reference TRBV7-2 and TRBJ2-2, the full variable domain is GAGVSQSPSNKVTEKGKDVELRCDPISGHTALYWYRQSLGQGLEFLIYFQGNSAPDKSGLPSDRFSAERTGGSVSTLTIQRTQQEDSAVYLCASSPGGVNTGELFFGEGSRLTVL.

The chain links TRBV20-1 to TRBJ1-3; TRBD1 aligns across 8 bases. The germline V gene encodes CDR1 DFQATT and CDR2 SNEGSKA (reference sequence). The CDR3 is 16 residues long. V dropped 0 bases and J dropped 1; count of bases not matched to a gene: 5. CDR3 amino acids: CSAREWQGASGNTIYF. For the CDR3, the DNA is TGCAGTGCTAGAGAGTGGCAGGGGGCATCTGGAAACACCATATATTTT.

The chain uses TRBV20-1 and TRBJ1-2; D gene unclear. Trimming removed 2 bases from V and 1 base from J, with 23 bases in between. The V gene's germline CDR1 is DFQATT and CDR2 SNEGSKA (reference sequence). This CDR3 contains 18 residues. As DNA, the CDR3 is TGCAGTGCTAGAATATCCGGGAACCCGTACGGGGATAACTATGGCTACACCTTC. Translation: CSARISGNPYGDNYGYTF.

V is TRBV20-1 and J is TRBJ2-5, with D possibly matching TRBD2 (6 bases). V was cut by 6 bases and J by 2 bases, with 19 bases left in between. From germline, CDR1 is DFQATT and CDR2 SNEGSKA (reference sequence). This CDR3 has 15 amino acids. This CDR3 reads CSAATDYTLQETQYF. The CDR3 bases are TGCAGTGCGGCCACGGACTATACACTACAAGAGACCCAGTACTTC.

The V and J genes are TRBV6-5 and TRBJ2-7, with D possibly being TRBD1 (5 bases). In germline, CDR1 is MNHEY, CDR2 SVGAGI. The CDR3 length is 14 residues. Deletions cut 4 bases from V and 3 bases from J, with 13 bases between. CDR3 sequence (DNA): TGTGCCAGCAGTTTATATCAGGGTGGCTACGAGCAGTACTTC. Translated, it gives CASSLYQGGYEQYF.

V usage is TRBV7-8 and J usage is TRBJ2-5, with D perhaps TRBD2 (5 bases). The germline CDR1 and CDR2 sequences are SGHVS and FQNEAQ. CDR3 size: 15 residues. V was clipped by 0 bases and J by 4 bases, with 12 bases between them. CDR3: CASSLARVAGETQYF. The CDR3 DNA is TGTGCCAGCAGCTTAGCGCGGGTAGCCGGAGAGACCCAGTACTTC.

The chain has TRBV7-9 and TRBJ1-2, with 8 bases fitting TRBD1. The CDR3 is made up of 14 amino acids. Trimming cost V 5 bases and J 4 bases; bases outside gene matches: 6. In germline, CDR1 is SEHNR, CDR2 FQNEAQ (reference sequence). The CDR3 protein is CASSPTGEGYGYTF. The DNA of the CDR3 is TGTGCCAGCAGCCCGACAGGGGAGGGCTATGGCTACACCTTC.

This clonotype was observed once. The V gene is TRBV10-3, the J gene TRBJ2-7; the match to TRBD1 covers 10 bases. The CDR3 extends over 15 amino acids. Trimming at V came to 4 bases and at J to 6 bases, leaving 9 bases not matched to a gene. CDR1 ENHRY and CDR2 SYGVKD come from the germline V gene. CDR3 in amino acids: CAISGGDRGPPEQYF. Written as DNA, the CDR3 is TGTGCCATCAGTGGCGGGGACAGGGGACCCCCCGAGCAGTACTTC.

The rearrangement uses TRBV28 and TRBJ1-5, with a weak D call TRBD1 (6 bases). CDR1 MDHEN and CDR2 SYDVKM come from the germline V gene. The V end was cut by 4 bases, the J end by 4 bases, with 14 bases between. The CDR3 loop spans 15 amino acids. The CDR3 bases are TGTGCCAGCAGTTCCCCGGGGGCGAGGAATCAGCCCCAGCATTTT. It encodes CASSSPGARNQPQHF.

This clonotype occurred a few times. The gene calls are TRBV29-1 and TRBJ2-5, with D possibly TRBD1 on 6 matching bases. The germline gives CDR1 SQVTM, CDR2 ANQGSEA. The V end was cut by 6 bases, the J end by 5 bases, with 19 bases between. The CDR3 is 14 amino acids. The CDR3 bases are TGCAGCGTCCTACAGGGTGGGGTTGGGGAGACCCAGTACTTC. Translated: CSVLQGGVGETQYF.

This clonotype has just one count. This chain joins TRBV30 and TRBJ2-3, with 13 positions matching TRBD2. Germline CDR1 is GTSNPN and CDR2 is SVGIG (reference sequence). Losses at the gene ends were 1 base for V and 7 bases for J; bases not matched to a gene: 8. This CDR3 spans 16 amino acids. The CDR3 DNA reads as TGTGCCTGGAGTGGGGGGACTAGCGGGGTCACGAATACGCAGTATTTT. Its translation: CAWSGGTSGVTNTQYF. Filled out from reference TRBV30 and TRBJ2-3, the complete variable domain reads SQTIHQWPATLVQPVGSPLSLECTVEGTSNPNLYWYRQAAGRGLQLLFYSVGIGQISSEVPQNLSASRPQDRQFILSSKKLLLSDSGFYLCAWSGGTSGVTNTQYFGPGTRLTVL.

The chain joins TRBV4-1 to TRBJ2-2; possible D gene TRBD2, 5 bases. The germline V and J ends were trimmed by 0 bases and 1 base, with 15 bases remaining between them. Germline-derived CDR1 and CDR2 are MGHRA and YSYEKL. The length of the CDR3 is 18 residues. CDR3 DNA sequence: TGCGCCAGCAGCCAAGATGGGCGTCCGAGCGGGAACACCGGGGAGCTGTTTTTT. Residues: CASSQDGRPSGNTGELFF.

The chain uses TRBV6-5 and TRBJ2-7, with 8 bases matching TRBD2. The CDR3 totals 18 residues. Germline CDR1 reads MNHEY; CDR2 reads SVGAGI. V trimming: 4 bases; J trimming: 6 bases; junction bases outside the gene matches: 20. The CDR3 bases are TGTGCCAGCAGTTCTTCTGGGCGGGGGGCGTACCCTCCTGGCGAGCAGTACTTC. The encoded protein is CASSSSGRGAYPPGEQYF.

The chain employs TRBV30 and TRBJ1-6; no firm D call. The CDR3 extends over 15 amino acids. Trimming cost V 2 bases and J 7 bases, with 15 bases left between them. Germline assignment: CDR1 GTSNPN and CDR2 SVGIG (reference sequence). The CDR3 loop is CAWSFKGVANSPLHF. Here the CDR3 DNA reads TGTGCCTGGAGTTTTAAGGGTGTTGCGAATTCACCCCTCCACTTT.